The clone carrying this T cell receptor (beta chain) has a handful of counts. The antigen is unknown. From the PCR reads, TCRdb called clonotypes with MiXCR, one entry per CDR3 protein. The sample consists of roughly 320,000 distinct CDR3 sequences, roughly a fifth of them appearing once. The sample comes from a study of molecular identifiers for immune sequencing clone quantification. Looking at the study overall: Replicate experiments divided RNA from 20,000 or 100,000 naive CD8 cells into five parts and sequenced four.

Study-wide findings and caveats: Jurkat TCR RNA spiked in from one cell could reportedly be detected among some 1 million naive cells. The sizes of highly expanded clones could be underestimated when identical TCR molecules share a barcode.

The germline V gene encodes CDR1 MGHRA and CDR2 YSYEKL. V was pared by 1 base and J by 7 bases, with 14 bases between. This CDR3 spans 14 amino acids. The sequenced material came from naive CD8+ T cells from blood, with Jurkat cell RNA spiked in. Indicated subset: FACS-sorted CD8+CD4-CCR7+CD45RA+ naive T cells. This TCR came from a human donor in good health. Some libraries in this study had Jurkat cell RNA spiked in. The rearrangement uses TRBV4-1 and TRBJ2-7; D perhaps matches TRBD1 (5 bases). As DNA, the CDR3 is TGCGCCAGCAGCCAAGGGGGCAGAGACCGGGAGCAGTACTTC. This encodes CASSQGGRDREQYF.